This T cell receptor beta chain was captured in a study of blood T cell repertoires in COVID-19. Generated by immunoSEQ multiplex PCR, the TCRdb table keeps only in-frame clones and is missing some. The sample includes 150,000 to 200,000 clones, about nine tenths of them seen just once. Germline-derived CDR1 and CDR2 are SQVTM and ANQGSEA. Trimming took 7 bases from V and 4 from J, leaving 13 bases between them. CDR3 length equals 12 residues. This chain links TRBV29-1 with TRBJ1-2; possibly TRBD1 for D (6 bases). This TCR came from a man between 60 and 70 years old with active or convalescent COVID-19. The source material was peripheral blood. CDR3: CSARTGSYGYTF. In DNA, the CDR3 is TGCAGCGCCAGAACAGGGAGCTATGGCTACACCTTC. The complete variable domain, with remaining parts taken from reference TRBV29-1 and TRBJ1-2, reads SAVISQKPSRDICQRGTSLTIQCQVDSQVTMMFWYRQQPGQSLTLIATANQGSEATYESGFVIDKFPISRPNLTFSTLTVSNMSPEDSSIYLCSARTGSYGYTFGSGTRLTVV.